The 24 T cell receptor beta chains listed next were all sequenced from one sample in a study of T cell changes during pregnancy in multiple sclerosis (dated by TCRdb to the late 2010s). The library was generated by the immunoSEQ multiplex PCR assay. TCRdb took this table from immuneACCESS and kept in-frame rearrangements with V and J called. Such tables lack part of the clones; where checked against another copy, unresolved V genes explain under half of the gap, and the rest is unexplained. The sample has 37,000 or so clones on record, roughly 94% of them singletons. Under 2% of the sample rests with the top ten. Sequenced here: peripheral blood, sampled in the third trimester of pregnancy. Receptors originate from a female donor with multiple sclerosis, enrolled in a pregnancy study.

This chain links TRBV9 with TRBJ2-7, with TRBD2 matching over 8 bases. The CDR3 consists of 14 residues. Trimming cost V 4 bases and J 3 bases; bases outside gene matches: 6. Germline assignment: CDR1 SGDLS and CDR2 YYNGEE. CDR3 protein: CASSSGGEGYEQYF. The CDR3 DNA reads TGTGCCAGCAGCTCGGGGGGGGAAGGCTACGAGCAGTACTTC.

The chain employs TRBV19 and TRBJ2-1; D may be TRBD2 (7 bases). V was clipped by 4 bases and J by 6 bases, with 13 bases between them. This CDR3 region has 14 residues. The germline CDR1 and CDR2 sequences are LNHDA and SQIVND (reference sequence). CDR3 region: CASSSRGAGNEQFF. In DNA, the CDR3 is TGTGCCAGTAGTAGCCGGGGGGCGGGCAATGAGCAGTTCTTC.

The chain links TRBV25-1 to TRBJ2-2, with 9 bases matching TRBD1. This CDR3 contains 15 residues. Germline loops: CDR1 MGHDK, CDR2 SYGVNS. Trimming took 4 bases from V and 3 from J; bases not matched to a gene: 3. This CDR3 is CASSAGQGDTGELFF. DNA for the CDR3: TGTGCCAGCAGTGCGGGACAGGGTGACACCGGGGAGCTGTTTTTT.

The chain has TRBV4-3 and TRBJ2-1; TRBD1 matches at 7 bases. The CDR3 sequence is 15 residues long. Looked up from germline, CDR1 is LGHNA and CDR2 is YSLEER. The V and J ends lost 1 base and 6 bases, in that order; junction bases with no gene match: 6. The CDR3 region is CASSQAGTEINEQFF. The CDR3 coding sequence is TGCGCCAGCAGCCAAGCCGGGACAGAAATCAATGAGCAGTTCTTC.

The J gene is TRBJ2-1, the V gene TRBV5-6, with D unresolved. Germline assignment: CDR1 SGHDT and CDR2 YYEEEE. The CDR3 covers 12 residues. V was clipped by 3 bases and J by 3 bases, with 4 bases between them. The chain's CDR3 is CASSSIYNEQFF. DNA for the CDR3: TGTGCCAGCAGCTCAATCTACAATGAGCAGTTCTTC.

The chain is built from TRBV7-3 and TRBJ2-5; perhaps TRBD2 as D (6 bases). V lost 5 bases, J lost 5 bases, and 18 bases lay in between. Per the germline V gene, CDR1 is SGHTA and CDR2 is FQGTGA. The CDR3 is 15 residues long. As DNA, the CDR3 is TGTGCCAGCAGCCCCTCCGGGGGAGGAGAGGAGACCCAGTACTTC. Translation: CASSPSGGGEETQYF.

The J gene is TRBJ2-3, the V gene TRBV30; 7 positions agree with TRBD2. The germline CDR1 and CDR2 sequences are GTSNPN and SVGIG (reference sequence). J lost 4 bases, V lost 3 bases, and 7 bases had no gene match. This CDR3 has 14 residues. CDR3: CAWRASGTPDTQYF. The CDR3 nucleotides are TGTGCCTGGAGGGCCAGCGGGACCCCAGATACGCAGTATTTT.

The chain is built from TRBV5-3 and TRBJ2-2; weak D call: TRBD2 (7 bases). TRBV5-3 is reported as an ORF; its role is uncertain. V was trimmed by 0 bases and J by 5 bases, leaving 14 bases between them. The length of the CDR3 is 16 residues. The CDR3 region is CARSLAGGLGTGELFF. DNA of the CDR3: TGTGCCAGAAGCTTGGCCGGGGGGCTGGGGACCGGGGAGCTGTTTTTT.

This chain joins TRBV5-1 and TRBJ2-1; D possibly corresponds to TRBD2 (6 bases). Per germline, CDR1 SGHRS and CDR2 YFSETQ. There are 16 residues in the CDR3. Trimming stripped 0 bases from V and 6 bases from J, with 16 bases between. The CDR3 here is CASSLDPAGISNEQFF. In DNA, the CDR3 is TGCGCCAGCAGCTTGGATCCCGCGGGAATTAGCAATGAGCAGTTCTTC.

The chain has TRBV6-6 and TRBJ2-2; possibly TRBD2 for D (6 bases). V shed 7 bases and J shed 0 bases, with 12 bases lying between them. CDR3 length: 15 amino acids. Per germline, CDR1 MNHNY and CDR2 SVGAGI (reference sequence). Written as DNA, the CDR3 is TGTGCCAGCATCAATAGCGGACCGAACACCGGGGAGCTGTTTTTT. Protein: CASINSGPNTGELFF.

This rearrangement joins TRBV20-1 to TRBJ2-3; D might be TRBD1 (5 bases). The ends were cut back, 1 base at V and 6 bases at J, with 5 bases in the middle. CDR1 and CDR2 from the germline V gene are DFQATT and SNEGSKA (reference sequence). The CDR3 is 11 residues long. CDR3 protein: CSARGQDTQYF. The CDR3 bases are TGCAGTGCTAGAGGACAGGATACGCAGTATTTT.

This chain joins TRBV18 and TRBJ1-2; 8 bases align to TRBD1. J was trimmed by 3 bases and V by 3 bases; bases with no gene match: 3. There are 14 residues in the CDR3. Germline lookup yields CDR1 KGHSH and CDR2 LQKENI. The CDR3 nucleotides are TGTGCCAGCTCACCCTACAGGGGGGACTATGGCTACACCTTC. It codes for CASSPYRGDYGYTF.

The chain joins TRBV4-3 to TRBJ1-1; 7 bases match TRBD1. V was pared by 0 bases and J by 5 bases, with 0 bases of the junction left unmatched. The CDR3 runs 13 residues. Germline CDR1 reads LGHNA; CDR2 reads YSLEER. The DNA for the CDR3 is TGCGCCAGCAGCCAAGACAGGGGGACTGAAGCTTTCTTT. Its protein product is CASSQDRGTEAFF.

The chain links TRBV21-1 to TRBJ1-4; the D call in the table, TRBD1, was not verified against the DNA. TRBV21-1 corresponds to a pseudogene. The CDR3 contains 20 residues. The CDR3 DNA reads as TGTGCCAGCAGCAAAAAGGGAAGACAGGGTAGCTACCGATATAATGAAAAACTGTTTTTT. Encoded protein: CASSKKGRQGSYRYNEKLFF.

The genes are TRBV19 and TRBJ2-5, with a possible D match to TRBD1 (6 bases). CDR1 and CDR2 (germline): LNHDA, SQIVND (reference sequence). The CDR3 runs 13 residues. The V gene lost 8 bases and the J gene lost 4 bases, with 14 bases spanning the gap. The CDR3 DNA reads as TGTGCCAGTTCAACAGGGTTGGGAGAGACCCAGTACTTC. It yields the protein CASSTGLGETQYF. Filled out from reference TRBV19 and TRBJ2-5, the complete variable domain reads DGGITQSPKYLFRKEGQNVTLSCEQNLNHDAMYWYRQDPGQGLRLIYYSQIVNDFQKGDIAEGYSVSREKKESFPLTVTSAQKNPTAFYLCASSTGLGETQYFGPGTRLLVL.

This chain joins TRBV6-6 and TRBJ2-7; 7 nucleotides align to TRBD2. This CDR3 contains 14 residues. V gave up 6 bases and J gave up 5 bases; unmatched junction bases: 10. CDR1 and CDR2 (germline): MNHNY, SVGAGI (reference sequence). Written as DNA, the CDR3 is TGTGCCAGCAGCCCAACGGGAGGAAGCAACGAGCAGTACTTC. Translated, it gives CASSPTGGSNEQYF.

This sequence joins TRBV18 and TRBJ2-6; tentatively, D is TRBD1 (6 bases). V was trimmed by 3 bases and J by 3 bases, leaving 6 bases between them. The CDR3 length is 14 residues. Per the germline V gene, CDR1 is KGHSH and CDR2 is LQKENI. The CDR3 coding sequence is TGTGCCAGCTCACCGACAGGTGGGGCCAACGTCCTGACTTTC. Encoded protein: CASSPTGGANVLTF.

J is TRBJ2-7 and V is TRBV7-9; TRBD1 might be the D (6 bases). This CDR3 contains 16 residues. The germline V gene has CDR1 SEHNR and CDR2 FQNEAQ (reference sequence). The V gene lost 1 base and the J gene lost 2 bases, with 15 bases spanning the gap. This CDR3 reads CASSLEPQRDTYEQYF. The CDR3 nucleotides read TGTGCCAGCAGCTTAGAACCGCAACGGGACACCTACGAGCAGTACTTC.

The chain couples TRBV7-3 to TRBJ2-1, with 12 bases that match TRBD1. The CDR3 is made up of 15 amino acids. Germline values: CDR1 SGHTA, CDR2 FQGTGA. V was pared by 5 bases and J by 8 bases, with 7 bases of the junction left unmatched. CDR3 protein: CASSPGQGARDEQFF. CDR3 nucleotides: TGTGCCAGCAGCCCGGGACAGGGGGCGCGGGATGAGCAGTTCTTC.

The chain employs TRBV28 and TRBJ2-7; no clear D. V was pared by 2 bases and J by 3 bases, with 14 bases between. CDR1 and CDR2 (germline): MDHEN, SYDVKM. The CDR3 is made up of 15 amino acids. CDR3 nucleotide sequence: TGTGCCAGCAGTTTAAGATTCGGCAGGTACTACGAGCAGTACTTC. It is translated as CASSLRFGRYYEQYF.

The chain carries TRBV15 and TRBJ1-4, with a weak D call TRBD1 (5 bases). The CDR3 has 15 amino acids. Trimming removed 0 bases from V and 7 bases from J, with 12 bases in between. CDR1 and CDR2 (germline): LNHNV, YYDKDF (reference sequence). DNA for the CDR3: TGTGCCACCAGCAGAGACGCCGGGGGGGGTGAAAAACTGTTTTTT. Its translation is CATSRDAGGGEKLFF.

The gene calls are TRBV7-2 and TRBJ2-7, with a tentative D call TRBD1 (5 bases). CDR1 and CDR2 (germline): SGHTA, FQGNSA. The V gene lost 7 bases and the J gene lost 1 base, with 11 bases spanning the gap. This CDR3 has 13 amino acids. The CDR3 reads CASKAGQSYEQYF. Written as DNA, the CDR3 is TGTGCCAGCAAAGCAGGACAATCCTACGAGCAGTACTTC.

The V call is TRBV7-9, the J call TRBJ1-2; 7 nucleotides agree with TRBD1. CDR3 size: 16 residues. Germline V CDR1 and CDR2: SEHNR, FQNEAQ (reference sequence). J was trimmed by 4 bases and V by 0 bases; bases with no gene match: 8. This chain's CDR3 is CASSLARQGLRYGYTF. CDR3 DNA: TGTGCCAGCAGCTTAGCCCGACAGGGTCTGCGCTATGGCTACACCTTC. The complete variable domain, with remaining parts taken from reference TRBV7-9 and TRBJ1-2, reads DTGVSQNPRHKITKRGQNVTFRCDPISEHNRLYWYRQTLGQGPEFLTYFQNEAQLEKSRLLSDRFSAERPKGSFSTLEIQRTEQGDSAMYLCASSLARQGLRYGYTFGSGTRLTVV.

There are a few counts of this clone. The chain joins TRBV30 to TRBJ2-3, with 11 bases that match TRBD2. The CDR3 consists of 17 residues. Germline loops: CDR1 GTSNPN, CDR2 SVGIG (reference sequence). Trimming removed 2 bases from V and 2 bases from J; junction bases left unmatched: 9. In nucleotides, the CDR3 is TGTGCCTGGAGTCCCCCGGGACTAGCGGATATCACAGATACGCAGTATTTT. This encodes CAWSPPGLADITDTQYF.